This is a list of T cell receptor beta chains from one sample in a study of shared clonotypes between healthy human individuals. Some clones are missing from TCRdb's copy, which holds only in-frame ones; the method was immunoSEQ multiplex PCR. In the table there are millions of clones, 95% of which are singletons. The sample consisted of naive CD4+ T cells sorted from blood. Receptors were obtained from a young man in good health. CDR3s leave out the opening cysteine and the closing phenylalanine or tryptophan. Size values are once, few and many counts, or a class for expanded clones, and some rows have none.

clone size: .
J gene: TRBJ1-6
CDR3 length: 16
V gene: TRBV27
CDR3 protein: ASSEAQGAWSYNSPLH

clone size: .
J gene: TRBJ1-6
CDR3 length: 12
V gene: TRBV2
CDR3 protein: ASSEREQGSPLH

clone size: .
J gene: TRBJ1-1
CDR3 length: 11
V gene: TRBV9
CDR3 protein: ASSDSGHTEAF

clone size: .
J gene: TRBJ2-7
CDR3 length: 13
V gene: TRBV7-2
CDR3 protein: ASSLAGTENYEQY

clone size: .
J gene: TRBJ2-3
CDR3 length: 14
V gene: TRBV11-2
CDR3 protein: ASSPASGSVGDTQY

clone size: .
J gene: TRBJ2-3
CDR3 length: 11
V gene: TRBV6-1
CDR3 protein: ASSEGSPDTQY

clone size: .
J gene: TRBJ1-1
CDR3 length: 15
V gene: TRBV5-1
CDR3 protein: ASSSTPGQGPATEAF

clone size: .
J gene: TRBJ2-1
CDR3 length: 11
V gene: TRBV4-2
CDR3 protein: ASSQEAYNEQF

clone size: .
J gene: TRBJ1-2
CDR3 length: 11
V gene: TRBV5-4
CDR3 protein: ASSPDKDYGYT

clone size: .
J gene: TRBJ2-7
CDR3 length: 13
V gene: TRBV9
CDR3 protein: ASSPGQGTSYEQY

clone size: .
J gene: TRBJ2-1
CDR3 length: 10
V gene: TRBV29-1
CDR3 protein: SVSGLDNEQF

clone size: once
J gene: TRBJ2-4
CDR3 length: 14
V gene: TRBV6-6
CDR3 protein: ASRLDSPIAKNIQY

clone size: .
J gene: TRBJ1-2
CDR3 length: 12
V gene: TRBV5-4
CDR3 protein: ASSLAGTALGYT

clone size: .
J gene: TRBJ2-3
CDR3 length: 13
V gene: TRBV28
CDR3 protein: ASYGRGSSTDTQY

clone size: .
J gene: TRBJ2-3
CDR3 length: 12
V gene: TRBV11-2
CDR3 protein: ASSRRVVTDTQY